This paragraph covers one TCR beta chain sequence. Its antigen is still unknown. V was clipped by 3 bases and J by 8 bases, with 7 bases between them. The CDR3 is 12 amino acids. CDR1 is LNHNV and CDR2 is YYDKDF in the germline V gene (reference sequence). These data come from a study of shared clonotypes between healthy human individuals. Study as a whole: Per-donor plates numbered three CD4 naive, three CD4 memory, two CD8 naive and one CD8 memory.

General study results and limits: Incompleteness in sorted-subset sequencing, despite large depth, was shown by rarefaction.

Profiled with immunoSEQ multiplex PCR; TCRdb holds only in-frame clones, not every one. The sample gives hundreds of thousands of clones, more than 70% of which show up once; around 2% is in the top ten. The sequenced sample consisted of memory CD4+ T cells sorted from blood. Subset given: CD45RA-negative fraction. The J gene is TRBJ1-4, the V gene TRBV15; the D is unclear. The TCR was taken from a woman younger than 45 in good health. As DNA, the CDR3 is TGTGCCACCAGCAGGCCTAGGGAAAAACTGTTTTTT. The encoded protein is CATSRPREKLFF. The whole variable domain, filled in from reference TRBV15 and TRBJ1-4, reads DAMVIQNPRYQVTQFGKPVTLSCSQTLNHNVMYWYQQKSSQAPKLLFHYYDKDFNNEADTPDNFQSRRPNTSFCFLDIRSPGLGDTAMYLCATSRPREKLFFGSGTQLSVL.